Following are 30 T cell receptor beta chains from one sample sequenced in a study of human T cells and chemical hapten exposure. Indicated time point: pre-sensitization, week 0. As to treatment: therapeutic diphenylcyclopropenone sensitization with weekly scalp DPC. TCRdb fed the RACE reads into MiXCR, producing one record per CDR3 protein. The sample carries under 300,000 distinct CDR3 sequences, about 9% recorded once. Sequences were derived from whole blood, sampled in connection with sensitization to the hapten diphenylcyclopropenone (DPC). These TCRs come from a woman between 40 and 55 years old with alopecia areata. Some clones in this sample may be carry-over from other donors' samples.

In its sample, this clonotype was seen many times. This chain joins TRBV11-2 and TRBJ1-1; D not certain. V was cut by 2 bases and J by 5 bases, with 12 bases left in between. This CDR3 contains 14 residues. Germline loops: CDR1 SGHAT, CDR2 FQNNGV. The CDR3 loop is CASSLMGSETEAFF. As DNA, the CDR3 is TGTGCCAGCAGCTTAATGGGATCGGAGACTGAAGCTTTCTTT.

This clonotype was detected only a few times. The chain uses TRBV4-3 and TRBJ2-7, with a possible D match to TRBD2 (6 bases). Germline assignment: CDR1 LGHNA and CDR2 YSLEER. CDR3 length equals 15 residues. Trimming stripped 3 bases from V and 0 bases from J, with 12 bases between. This chain's CDR3 is CASSHYRDSSYEQYF. The CDR3 DNA reads as TGCGCCAGCAGCCATTACCGGGACTCCTCCTACGAGCAGTACTTC.

This clonotype showed up just a few times. The V and J genes are TRBV29-1 and TRBJ2-5; D may be TRBD1 (6 bases). The CDR3 consists of 12 residues. Trimming stripped 4 bases from V and 10 bases from J, with 16 bases between. From germline, CDR1 is SQVTM and CDR2 ANQGSEA. The DNA of the CDR3 is TGCAGCGTTGGGTCGGATCGGGGACACCAGTACTTC. Translated: CSVGSDRGHQYF.

This clonotype was observed a handful of times. The rearrangement joins TRBV24-1 to TRBJ1-5; 7 bases line up with TRBD1. V shed 3 bases and J 6 bases; nucleotides not matched to a gene: 7. There are 15 residues in the CDR3. Germline assignment: CDR1 KGHDR and CDR2 SFDVKD. The chain's CDR3 is CATSDRQGGGQPQHF. The CDR3 bases are TGTGCCACCAGTGATCGACAGGGTGGAGGTCAGCCCCAGCATTTT.

The table lists this clonotype with many counts. In DNA, the CDR3 is TGCGCCAGCAGCAACGACCCCAACTACGAGCAGTACTTC. Translating it yields CASSNDPNYEQYF. This chain links TRBV5-1 with TRBJ2-7; the D is unclear. Deletions cut 4 bases from V and 3 bases from J, with 11 bases between. This CDR3 is built from 13 residues. From germline, CDR1 is SGHRS and CDR2 YFSETQ.

The sample holds many counts of this clonotype. This may stem from a read error, because a much larger clone lies one nucleotide away. V gene TRBV29-1 combines with J gene TRBJ2-3; D not resolved. Germline lookup yields CDR1 SQVTM and CDR2 ANQGSEA. Trimming took off 3 bases at V and 2 bases at J, with 0 bases between the two ends. The CDR3 spans 10 residues. For the CDR3, the DNA is TGCAGCGTTGACACAGATACGCAGTATTTT. Amino acids: CSVDTDTQYF.

In this sample, this clonotype turned up a few times. The chain carries TRBV7-9 and TRBJ2-5; tentative D call: TRBD2 (5 bases). Trimming cost V 8 bases and J 2 bases, with 15 bases left between them. CDR1 is SEHNR and CDR2 is FQNEAQ in the germline V gene (reference sequence). The CDR3 totals 14 residues. CDR3 region: CASDRRDPQETQYF. CDR3 DNA sequence: TGTGCCAGCGATCGCCGGGATCCACAAGAGACCCAGTACTTC.

This clonotype was found a few times. The chain uses TRBV6-6 and TRBJ1-2; a possible D gene is TRBD1 (6 bases). The CDR3 runs 13 residues. Germline values: CDR1 MNHNY, CDR2 SVGAGI (reference sequence). V gave up 7 bases and J gave up 7 bases, with 16 bases separating them. The CDR3 region is CASTMGGAFGYTF. The CDR3 nucleotides are TGTGCCAGCACTATGGGGGGCGCATTTGGCTACACCTTC.

This clonotype was found many times. V and J are TRBV10-3 and TRBJ2-5, with TRBD2 matching 11 bases. The CDR3 has 15 residues. J lost 0 bases, V lost 6 bases, and 3 bases had no gene match. Germline assignment: CDR1 ENHRY and CDR2 SYGVKD. CDR3 DNA sequence: TGTGCCATCAGGGGGACTAGCGGATACCAAGAGACCCAGTACTTC. Residues: CAIRGTSGYQETQYF.

This chain uses TRBV18 with TRBJ2-3; D is uncertain. There are 15 residues in the CDR3. Trimming stripped 6 bases from V and 0 bases from J, with 13 bases between. CDR1 is KGHSH, CDR2 LQKENI, per germline. The CDR3 DNA reads as TGTGCCAGCTCCCCTGGGTCCGTGAGCACAGATACGCAGTATTTT. This gives the protein CASSPGSVSTDTQYF.

The chain is built from TRBV30 and TRBJ2-5; 8 nucleotides align to TRBD1. V was clipped by 3 bases and J by 0 bases; unmatched bases: 6. Germline values: CDR1 GTSNPN, CDR2 SVGIG (reference sequence). The CDR3 spans 15 residues. CDR3 sequence: CAWRDRGSYQETQYF. The CDR3 DNA sequence: TGTGCCTGGAGAGACAGGGGTTCGTACCAAGAGACCCAGTACTTC. The full variable domain, in which reference TRBV30 and TRBJ2-5 provide the parts outside the CDR3, is SQTIHQWPATLVQPVGSPLSLECTVEGTSNPNLYWYRQAAGRGLQLLFYSVGIGQISSEVPQNLSASRPQDRQFILSSKKLLLSDSGFYLCAWRDRGSYQETQYFGPGTRLLVL.

The V and J genes are TRBV7-2 and TRBJ1-1; TRBD1 aligns across 7 bases. Trimming at V came to 5 bases and at J to 5 bases, leaving 8 bases not matched to a gene. There are 14 residues in the CDR3. The germline V gene has CDR1 SGHTA and CDR2 FQGNSA. The CDR3 DNA is TGTGCCAGCAGCACGCAAAGACAGGGAACTGAAGCTTTCTTT. It yields the protein CASSTQRQGTEAFF. The full variable domain, its missing parts supplied by reference TRBV7-2 and TRBJ1-1, is GAGVSQSPSNKVTEKGKDVELRCDPISGHTALYWYRQSLGQGLEFLIYFQGNSAPDKSGLPSDRFSAERTGGSVSTLTIQRTQQEDSAVYLCASSTQRQGTEAFFGQGTRLTVV.

This clonotype was counted between two and nine times. This chain connects TRBV7-8 to TRBJ2-3; no firm D call. CDR1 SGHVS and CDR2 FQNEAQ come from the germline V gene. V lost 5 bases and J lost 2, with 8 bases in between. This CDR3 comprises 13 residues. The CDR3 DNA is TGTGCCAGCAGCCCCCAAGTCACAGATACGCAGTATTTT. Its translation is CASSPQVTDTQYF.

This chain joins TRBV28 and TRBJ1-2; no reliable D call. This CDR3 has 12 residues. The ends were cut back, 3 bases at V and 4 bases at J, with 6 bases in the middle. Germline V lookup: CDR1 MDHEN, CDR2 SYDVKM. The CDR3 DNA follows: TGTGCCAGCAGTTTGCATCTCTATGGCTACACCTTC. Its protein product is CASSLHLYGYTF.

The sample holds a few counts of this clonotype. V and J are TRBV11-3 and TRBJ2-1; tentative D call: TRBD2 (6 bases). The germline V gene encodes CDR1 SGHNT and CDR2 YENEEA. This CDR3 is 16 amino acids long. Between the trimmed V and J ends, which lost 1 base and 5 bases, there was a span of 15 bases. The CDR3 DNA reads TGTGCCAGCAGCTTAGTTACGGGAGTCGGAAACAATGAGCAGTTCTTC. This gives the protein CASSLVTGVGNNEQFF. The whole variable domain, remainder taken from reference TRBV11-3 and TRBJ2-1, is EAGVVQSPRYKIIEKKQPVAFWCNPISGHNTLYWYLQNLGQGPELLIRYENEEAVDDSQLPKDRFSAERLKGVDSTLKIQPAELGDSAVYLCASSLVTGVGNNEQFFGPGTRLTVL.

This clonotype was recorded a few times. An end of the junction differs from the germline gene, which may be a read error. CDR3 loop: CYCGRGMNTEAFF. The CDR3 DNA reads TGCTATTGCGGGAGGGGAATGAACACTGAAGCTTTCTTT. The chain has TRBV12-3 or TRBV12-4 and TRBJ1-1, with D possibly TRBD1 on 5 matching bases. The length of the CDR3 is 13 residues.

Many counts were recorded for this clonotype. V usage is TRBV29-1 and J usage is TRBJ2-1; D might be TRBD1 or TRBD2, each matching 9 bases. Trimming cost V 6 bases and J 8 bases, with 26 bases left between them. From germline, CDR1 is SQVTM and CDR2 ANQGSEA. The CDR3 sequence is 16 residues long. The CDR3 DNA is TGCAGCGTAGTACAGGGGGCGGTAGCGGGAGTCCATGAGCAGTTCTTC. Translation gives CSVVQGAVAGVHEQFF.

The sample holds many counts of this clonotype. This chain joins TRBV7-9 and TRBJ2-1; D is unresolved. Trimming cost V 8 bases and J 3 bases, with 5 bases left between them. Germline V gene lookup returns CDR1 SEHNR and CDR2 FQNEAQ (reference sequence). The length of the CDR3 is 11 residues. CDR3 in DNA: TGTGCCAGCGGTAGCTACAATGAGCAGTTCTTC. This translates into CASGSYNEQFF.

This sequence joins TRBV5-1 and TRBJ2-7; D is ambiguous. Germline-derived CDR1 and CDR2 are SGHRS and YFSETQ. This CDR3 spans 17 amino acids. The V gene lost 2 bases and the J gene lost 1 base, with 19 bases spanning the gap. CDR3 sequence: CASSFFAANIGSYEQYF. CDR3 in DNA: TGCGCCAGCAGCTTTTTCGCTGCCAATATAGGATCCTACGAGCAGTACTTC.

The rearrangement joins TRBV4-1 to TRBJ2-7; no clear D gene. Germline V CDR1 and CDR2: MGHRA, YSYEKL. This CDR3 is 13 amino acids long. Between the trimmed V and J ends, which lost 1 base and 2 bases, there was a span of 6 bases. The CDR3 loop is CASSQGGPYEQYF. CDR3 coding DNA: TGCGCCAGCAGCCAAGGAGGACCCTACGAGCAGTACTTC.

V gene TRBV9 combines with J gene TRBJ2-7; D remains ambiguous. The CDR3 covers 14 residues. CDR1 is SGDLS and CDR2 is YYNGEE in the germline V gene. V dropped 0 bases and J dropped 0 bases, with 7 bases sitting between them. DNA for the CDR3: TGTGCCAGCAGCGTAGGTCACAACTCCTACGAGCAGTACTTC. It yields the protein CASSVGHNSYEQYF.

This rearrangement joins TRBV28 to TRBJ2-5; 8 nucleotides line up with TRBD1. With 5 bases clipped from V and 5 bases from J, the junction kept 13 bases outside the gene matches. The germline CDR1 and CDR2 sequences are MDHEN and SYDVKM. This CDR3 spans 16 amino acids. The CDR3 DNA reads TGTGCCAGCAGTCACGGACAGGGTCCCCCCGGGGAGACCCAGTACTTC. It is translated as CASSHGQGPPGETQYF.

This clonotype was recorded a few times. The chain has TRBV19 and TRBJ1-5, with TRBD1 matching 9 bases. The ends lost 3 bases at V and 5 bases at J; junction bases unmatched: 5. The CDR3 runs 15 residues. Germline CDR1 is LNHDA and CDR2 is SQIVND (reference sequence). CDR3 region: CASSIRTGGYQPQHF. The CDR3 DNA is TGTGCCAGTAGTATTCGAACAGGGGGCTATCAGCCCCAGCATTTT.

This clonotype was seen a few times. Here the CDR3 DNA reads TGTGCCAGCAGTGCACTAGCCCGCACAGATACGCAGTATTTT. Translating it yields CASSALARTDTQYF. The chain uses TRBV2 and TRBJ2-3, with D possibly being TRBD2 (6 bases). Trimming removed 4 bases at V and 1 base at J, with 9 bases between. Germline V gene lookup returns CDR1 SNHLY and CDR2 FYNNEI. The CDR3 is 14 residues long. The full variable domain, in which reference TRBV2 and TRBJ2-3 provide the parts outside the CDR3, is EPEVTQTPSHQVTQMGQEVILRCVPISNHLYFYWYRQILGQKVEFLVSFYNNEISEKSEIFDDQFSVERPDGSNFTLKIRSTKLEDSAMYFCASSALARTDTQYFGPGTRLTVL.

This clonotype turned up a few times. V is TRBV19 and J is TRBJ2-3; D is ambiguous. V was shortened by 5 bases and J by 6 bases, with 12 bases between the two germline ends. The CDR3 length is 13 residues. Germline V gene lookup returns CDR1 LNHDA and CDR2 SQIVND (reference sequence). The CDR3 nucleotides are TGTGCCAGTAGTGCCCCTTCCCTGGATACGCAGTATTTT. It encodes CASSAPSLDTQYF.

V gene TRBV20-1 combines with J gene TRBJ2-5; the D is unclear. V shed 1 base and J shed 5 bases, with 14 bases lying between them. Germline CDR1 DFQATT, CDR2 SNEGSKA (reference sequence). The CDR3 sequence is 14 residues long. CDR3 sequence reads: CSARVETYGETQYF. The CDR3 DNA sequence: TGCAGTGCTAGAGTTGAGACATACGGCGAGACCCAGTACTTC.

This chain's CDR3 is CAISESGQPEKLFF. The CDR3 coding sequence is TGTGCCATCAGTGAATCGGGACAGCCTGAAAAACTGTTTTTT. The chain has TRBV10-3 and TRBJ1-4; 7 bases are a match to TRBD1. Germline CDR1 and CDR2: ENHRY and SYGVKD. The junction had 5 bases not matched to a gene; V was cut back by 3 bases and J by 7 bases. The CDR3 contains 14 residues.

The chain has TRBV6-2 or TRBV6-3 and TRBJ2-1; 9 bases line up with TRBD2. V was pared by 6 bases and J by 7 bases, with 13 bases of the junction left unmatched. The germline V gene encodes CDR1 MNHEY and CDR2 SVGEGT. This CDR3 comprises 16 residues. The CDR3 region has the DNA TGTGCCAGCAGGCCCGGGGGTAGCGGGAGAGGGAATGAGCAGTTCTTC. Amino acid sequence: CASRPGGSGRGNEQFF.

This clonotype was recorded at least ten times. Written as DNA, the CDR3 is TGTGCCAGCAGCCAAGTACAGGGGGCAACTTATAATTCACCCCTCCACTTT. It encodes CASSQVQGATYNSPLHF. This sequence joins TRBV4-2 and TRBJ1-6; 9 bases are shared with TRBD1. Germline CDR1 is LGHNA and CDR2 is YNFKEQ. The CDR3 has 17 amino acids. The V and J ends lost 1 base and 4 bases, in that order; junction bases with no gene match: 5.

This clonotype was counted only a few times. The V gene is TRBV7-9, the J gene TRBJ2-7, with 12 bases identical to TRBD2. The trim removed 5 bases at V and 7 bases at J, leaving 9 bases unmatched. The CDR3 length is 15 residues. Germline assignment: CDR1 SEHNR and CDR2 FQNEAQ (reference sequence). The CDR3 bases are TGTGCCAGCAGCACCGAGACTAGCGGGAGTGGGGAGCAGTACTTC. This translates into CASSTETSGSGEQYF.